This T cell receptor beta chain derives from a study of blood T cell repertoires in COVID-19. In the study overall: Spain, Italy and the United States supplied samples that represented acute and convalescent COVID-19.

The length of the CDR3 is 16 residues. The ends were cut back, 10 bases at V and 6 bases at J, with 24 bases in the middle. The germline CDR1 and CDR2 sequences are MDHEN and SYDVKM. As originally analysed: Reference gene primer amplification in the assay estimated nucleated cell counts. The assay was immunoSEQ multiplex PCR, and TCRdb's table has in-frame clones only and misses some. V, J and clone size are taken as reported in that table, and D and trimming were inferred from the DNA itself. Among some 130,000 clones, 88% were seen once, and the ten largest hold 10%. The sequencing input was peripheral blood. This chain uses TRBV28 with TRBJ2-2, with a weak D call TRBD1 (6 bases). The receptor was isolated from a man aged 45-65 years with acute or convalescent COVID-19. CDR3 coding DNA: TGTGCCACCAGGGCCTACAGGGTGGTTAGTTCCGGGGAGCTGTTTTTT. Translated: CATRAYRVVSSGELFF.